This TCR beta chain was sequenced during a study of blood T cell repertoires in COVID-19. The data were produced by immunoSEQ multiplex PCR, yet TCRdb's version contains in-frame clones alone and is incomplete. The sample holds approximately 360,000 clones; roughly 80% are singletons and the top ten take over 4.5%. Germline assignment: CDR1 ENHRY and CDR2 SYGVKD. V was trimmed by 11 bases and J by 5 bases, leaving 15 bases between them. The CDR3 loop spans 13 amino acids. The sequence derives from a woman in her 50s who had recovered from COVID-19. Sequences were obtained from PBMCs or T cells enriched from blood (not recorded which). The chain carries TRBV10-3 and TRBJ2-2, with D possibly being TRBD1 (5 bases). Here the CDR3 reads CASDAGLTGELFF. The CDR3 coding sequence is TGTGCCTCAGACGCAGGGTTAACCGGGGAGCTGTTTTTT.